These T cell receptor beta chains were read from a single sample in a study of blood T cell repertoires in COVID-19. Produced via immunoSEQ multiplex PCR; TCRdb's table is partial and in-frame only. This table has approximately 37,000 clones, more than 85% appearing once. The sample consisted of peripheral blood. The receptors shown here come from a woman of 80 years or more with acute or convalescent COVID-19. CDR3s include the opening cysteine and the closing phenylalanine or tryptophan. The order of the fields is D gene, V gene, clone size, J gene, CDR3 protein, CDR3 DNA. D genes are given only for firm matches. A row's size may be missing; if present it is once, few, many or a size class.

D: -
V: TRBV4-2
size: -
J: TRBJ1-5
CDR3: CASSQVAGDSNQPQHF
DNA: TGTGCCAGCAGCCAAGTAGCCGGAGATAGCAATCAGCCCCAGCATTTT

D: -
V: TRBV20-1
size: -
J: TRBJ2-3
CDR3: CSASPRVADTQYF
DNA: TGCAGTGCTAGTCCCAGGGTCGCAGATACGCAGTATTTT

D: TRBD1
V: TRBV28
size: once
J: TRBJ1-2
CDR3: CASSIQGDYGYTF
DNA: TGTGCCAGCAGTATACAGGGGGACTATGGCTACACCTTC

D: TRBD1
V: TRBV6-2/TRBV6-3
size: -
J: TRBJ2-2
CDR3: CASSYLSGGSTGELFF
DNA: TGTGCCAGCAGTTATTTGTCAGGGGGTTCCACCGGGGAGCTGTTTTTT

D: TRBD1
V: TRBV7-9
size: -
J: TRBJ1-1
CDR3: CASSRLRDRGMNTEAFF
DNA: TGTGCCAGCAGCCGACTCCGGGACAGGGGAATGAACACTGAAGCTTTCTTT

D: -
V: TRBV25-1
size: -
J: TRBJ2-5
CDR3: CASSTTRGDQETQYF
DNA: TGTGCCAGCAGTACGACGCGGGGCGACCAAGAGACCCAGTACTTC

D: TRBD1
V: TRBV6-1
size: once
J: TRBJ2-1
CDR3: CASSELGAGGGYEQFF
DNA: TGTGCCAGCAGTGAGTTAGGGGCAGGGGGCGGCTATGAGCAGTTCTTC

D: -
V: TRBV7-9
size: -
J: TRBJ2-3
CDR3: CASSLAAATRTDTQYF
DNA: TGTGCCAGCAGCTTAGCGGCCGCGACACGCACAGATACGCAGTATTTT

D: -
V: TRBV3-1/TRBV3-2
size: -
J: TRBJ1-5
CDR3: CASSQGRSNQPQHF
DNA: TGTGCCAGCAGCCAGGGCAGAAGCAATCAGCCCCAGCATTTT

D: TRBD1
V: TRBV6-6
size: -
J: TRBJ1-5
CDR3: CASGQGAGTGGQPQHF
DNA: TGTGCCAGCGGACAGGGGGCGGGGACGGGAGGGCAGCCCCAGCATTTT

D: TRBD1
V: TRBV9
size: -
J: TRBJ2-7
CDR3: CASSVEPDRIYEQYF
DNA: TGTGCCAGCAGCGTAGAACCGGACAGGATCTACGAGCAGTACTTC

D: TRBD2
V: TRBV4-1
size: few
J: TRBJ2-3
CDR3: CASSSGGGPSSTDTQYF
DNA: TGCGCCAGCTCCTCGGGGGGGGGACCTTCTAGCACAGATACGCAGTATTTT

D: TRBD1
V: TRBV19
size: -
J: TRBJ1-2
CDR3: CASSHSRGKTGGYTF
DNA: TGTGCCAGTAGTCATTCCAGGGGGAAAACCGGTGGCTACACCTTC

D: TRBD1
V: TRBV12-3/TRBV12-4
size: -
J: TRBJ1-5
CDR3: CASRGQTNQPQHF
DNA: TGTGCCAGCAGGGGACAGACCAATCAGCCCCAGCATTTT

D: -
V: TRBV7-6
size: -
J: TRBJ2-7
CDR3: CASSFQGLGEQYF
DNA: TGTGCCAGCAGCTTCCAGGGTTTGGGCGAGCAGTACTTC

D: -
V: TRBV3-1/TRBV3-2
size: once
J: TRBJ1-5
CDR3: CASSPAAGLPQHF
DNA: TGTGCCAGCAGCCCGGCAGCAGGGTTACCCCAGCATTTT

D: -
V: TRBV10-2
size: -
J: TRBJ1-4
CDR3: CASSESTGGAKKLFF
DNA: TGCGCCAGCAGTGAGTCGACGGGGGGCGCGAAAAAACTGTTTTTT

D: TRBD2
V: TRBV5-1
size: -
J: TRBJ2-6
CDR3: CASSGPGLPAGANVLTF
DNA: TGCGCCAGCAGCGGGCCGGGACTACCCGCTGGGGCCAACGTCCTGACTTTC

D: -
V: TRBV18
size: -
J: TRBJ2-6
CDR3: CASSPWTASGSGANVLTF
DNA: TGTGCCAGCTCACCATGGACTGCAAGCGGCTCTGGGGCCAACGTCCTGACTTTC

D: -
V: TRBV5-4
size: -
J: TRBJ2-2
CDR3: CASSDRQAHTGELFF
DNA: TGTGCCAGCAGCGATAGGCAGGCCCACACCGGGGAGCTGTTTTTT

D: TRBD1
V: TRBV5-1
size: -
J: TRBJ1-4
CDR3: CASSSTGTANEKLFF
DNA: TGCGCCAGCAGCTCGACAGGGACGGCTAATGAAAAACTGTTTTTT

D: -
V: TRBV27
size: -
J: TRBJ1-5
CDR3: CASSPRRGPTLSHSNQPQHF
DNA: TGTGCCAGCAGTCCCAGGCGGGGACCGACGTTATCACATAGCAATCAGCCCCAGCATTTT

D: -
V: TRBV6-5
size: -
J: TRBJ1-1
CDR3: CASSIIDRDTEAFF
DNA: TGTGCCAGCAGTATTATCGATCGGGACACTGAAGCTTTCTTT

D: -
V: TRBV7-9
size: -
J: TRBJ2-7
CDR3: CASSLASGLEQYF
DNA: TGTGCCAGCAGCTTAGCGTCTGGGCTGGAGCAGTACTTC

D: -
V: TRBV15
size: once
J: TRBJ1-2
CDR3: CATSRDRIQNYGYTF
DNA: TGTGCCACCAGCAGAGACAGAATTCAGAACTATGGCTACACCTTC

D: TRBD2
V: TRBV3-1/TRBV3-2
size: -
J: TRBJ2-3
CDR3: CASSPWGAGGTTDTQYF
DNA: TGTGCCAGCAGCCCCTGGGGGGCGGGGGGCACCACAGATACGCAGTATTTT

D: TRBD1
V: TRBV3-1/TRBV3-2
size: -
J: TRBJ1-1
CDR3: CASSLGQLNTEAFF
DNA: TGTGCCAGCAGCTTGGGACAGTTGAACACTGAAGCTTTCTTT

D: TRBD1
V: TRBV14
size: once
J: TRBJ2-7
CDR3: CASSQGWGTGTYEQYF
DNA: TGTGCCAGCAGCCAAGGTTGGGGGACAGGGACCTACGAGCAGTACTTC

D: TRBD1
V: TRBV6-5
size: -
J: TRBJ1-1
CDR3: CASSRTGFNTEAFF
DNA: TGTGCCAGCAGCAGGACAGGATTTAACACTGAAGCTTTCTTT

D: -
V: TRBV18
size: -
J: TRBJ2-3
CDR3: CASSPRGGRDTQYF
DNA: TGTGCCAGCTCACCACGGGGGGGCCGGGATACGCAGTATTTT

D: -
V: TRBV19
size: -
J: TRBJ1-4
CDR3: CASSIDTRTRTTNEKLFF
DNA: TGTGCCAGTAGTATAGATACCCGGACACGAACGACTAATGAAAAACTGTTTTTT

D: -
V: TRBV9
size: -
J: TRBJ2-1
CDR3: CASSVGPGNEQFF
DNA: TGTGCCAGCAGCGTAGGGCCAGGGAATGAGCAGTTCTTC

D: -
V: TRBV2
size: -
J: TRBJ1-2
CDR3: CASSSGTPTNYGYTF
DNA: TGTGCCAGCAGCTCCGGGACACCGACTAACTATGGCTACACCTTC

D: TRBD1
V: TRBV4-2
size: -
J: TRBJ2-7
CDR3: CASSQGTGRFNEQYF
DNA: TGTGCCAGCAGCCAGGGGACAGGGAGATTCAACGAGCAGTACTTC

D: TRBD2
V: TRBV19
size: -
J: TRBJ2-3
CDR3: CASSRLTSDADTQYF
DNA: TGTGCCAGTAGTAGGCTTACTAGCGATGCAGATACGCAGTATTTT

D: TRBD1
V: TRBV7-6
size: -
J: TRBJ1-6
CDR3: CASSRGTENNSPLHF
DNA: TGTGCCAGCAGCCGTGGGACAGAGAATAATTCACCCCTCCACTTT

D: TRBD2
V: TRBV3-1/TRBV3-2
size: -
J: TRBJ2-3
CDR3: CASRSGGTDTQYF
DNA: TGTGCCAGCCGGAGCGGGGGCACAGATACGCAGTATTTT

D: TRBD1
V: TRBV2
size: -
J: TRBJ2-5
CDR3: CASSEIQGEKTQYF
DNA: TGTGCCAGCAGTGAAATCCAGGGGGAAAAGACCCAGTACTTC

D: -
V: TRBV6-5
size: -
J: TRBJ1-5
CDR3: CASIQSLGANQPQHF
DNA: TGTGCCAGCATCCAAAGTTTGGGGGCAAATCAGCCCCAGCATTTT

D: TRBD1
V: TRBV28
size: -
J: TRBJ2-7
CDR3: CASTSGQGNEQYF
DNA: TGTGCCAGCACCTCGGGACAGGGAAACGAGCAGTACTTC

D: TRBD2
V: TRBV7-3
size: -
J: TRBJ2-1
CDR3: CASSLGGASGAPYNEQFF
DNA: TGTGCCAGCAGCCTCGGGGGAGCTAGCGGGGCCCCCTACAATGAGCAGTTCTTC

D: TRBD1
V: TRBV28
size: -
J: TRBJ1-4
CDR3: CASSPQGATNEKLFF
DNA: TGTGCCAGCAGTCCACAGGGGGCAACTAATGAAAAACTGTTTTTT

D: TRBD1
V: TRBV5-1
size: once
J: TRBJ2-3
CDR3: CASSPPPGTGGDTQYF
DNA: TGCGCCAGCAGCCCCCCACCCGGGACAGGGGGAGATACGCAGTATTTT

D: TRBD1
V: TRBV2
size: -
J: TRBJ1-3
CDR3: CASSQGAFGNTIYF
DNA: TGTGCCAGCAGTCAGGGGGCCTTTGGAAACACCATATATTTT

D: TRBD2
V: TRBV3-1/TRBV3-2
size: -
J: TRBJ2-1
CDR3: CASSQGLSGGASSYNEQFF
DNA: TGTGCCAGCAGCCAAGGCCTTAGCGGGGGGGCATCCTCCTACAATGAGCAGTTCTTC

D: TRBD2
V: TRBV6-2/TRBV6-3
size: -
J: TRBJ2-3
CDR3: CASSYSRAGGPSTDTQYF
DNA: TGTGCCAGCAGTTACTCGAGGGCGGGGGGGCCCTCCACAGATACGCAGTATTTT

D: -
V: TRBV11-1
size: -
J: TRBJ2-1
CDR3: CASSLLGHYNEQFF
DNA: TGTGCCAGCAGCTTATTGGGACACTACAATGAGCAGTTCTTC

D: TRBD1
V: TRBV5-1
size: -
J: TRBJ2-1
CDR3: CASSSTGTGTYNEQFF
DNA: TGCGCCAGCAGCTCGACCGGGACAGGGACCTACAATGAGCAGTTCTTC

D: -
V: TRBV19
size: -
J: TRBJ1-2
CDR3: CASSISGINYGYTF
DNA: TGTGCCAGTAGTATCTCGGGGATTAACTATGGCTACACCTTC

D: TRBD2
V: TRBV9
size: -
J: TRBJ2-1
CDR3: CASSPWTSGANEQFF
DNA: TGTGCCAGCAGCCCCTGGACTAGCGGGGCCAATGAGCAGTTCTTC

D: -
V: TRBV11-1
size: -
J: TRBJ1-1
CDR3: CASSSVDWNTEAFF
DNA: TGTGCCAGCAGCTCCGTCGACTGGAACACTGAAGCTTTCTTT

D: -
V: TRBV12-3/TRBV12-4
size: -
J: TRBJ2-1
CDR3: CASSLSSYNEQFF
DNA: TGTGCCAGCAGTTTGAGCTCCTACAATGAGCAGTTCTTC

D: -
V: TRBV30
size: -
J: TRBJ1-5
CDR3: CAWSALGQPQHF
DNA: TGTGCCTGGAGTGCGCTGGGCCAGCCCCAGCATTTT